This T cell receptor (beta chain) was documented in a study of glioma-infiltrating T cells after dendritic cell vaccination. Study outcomes and limitations: Patients with more pretreatment TILs had longer time to progression and survival.

This CDR3 comprises 14 residues. Trimming stripped 3 bases from V and 5 bases from J, with 15 bases between. The V gene's germline CDR1 is SGHRS and CDR2 YFSETQ. Sample time point: after dendritic cell vaccination, including at tumor progression/relapse. Selection required adequate fresh-frozen tumor tissue plus more than two years' survival data. The primer mix had 60 V beta and 13 J beta primers. Sequencing was performed with immunoSEQ multiplex PCR; in TCRdb, only in-frame clones are kept and a portion is missing. The sample lists around 90,000 clones; more than 80% were seen once. In regard to this clone: Its antigen is unidentified.

The chain combines TRBV5-1 with TRBJ2-7; weak D call: TRBD1 (7 bases). The receptor's source is a human donor with glioblastoma. The specimen was blood, collected after dendritic cell vaccination. For the CDR3, the DNA is TGCGCCAGCAGCTGGGACAGCCGGGGGAACGAGCAGTACTTC. Encoded protein: CASSWDSRGNEQYF.